This T cell receptor (beta chain) was found in a study of early T cells in non-severe SARS-CoV-2 infection. Overall study context: Unsorted whole-blood RNA was sequenced in bulk, leaving chains unpaired.

cDNA molecules, individually, were tagged with unique molecular identifiers. Via MiXCR, TCRdb re-called the 5' RACE reads, giving one row per CDR3 protein. Found here are tens of thousands of distinct CDR3 sequences, approximately 4% of them singletons; the top ten hold 3.5% to 4.5%. This clonotype was seen a few times. Its cognate antigen is unknown. The V end was cut by 3 bases, the J end by 9 bases, with 6 bases between. The CDR3 sequence is 10 residues long. Germline values: CDR1 DFQATT, CDR2 SNEGSKA (reference sequence). Findings and caveats of the study: There was a bias toward anti-spike CD8 responses in VDJdb matching, which missed private and CD4 specificities.

The clonotype was recovered from an adult who was a healthcare worker with PCR-confirmed SARS-CoV-2 infection or an uninfected control (not recorded which). Sequencing was done on a sample of whole blood. The chain recombines TRBV20-1 with TRBJ2-1; no definite D call. Here the CDR3 reads CSARRGEQFF. The CDR3 region has the DNA TGCAGTGCTAGGCGAGGTGAGCAGTTCTTC.